This entry concerns a single TCR beta chain. Its target is not known. 13 Jbeta primers and 60 Vbeta primers were used for the PCR. Only in-frame clones appear in the TCRdb table, and some are missing; sequencing was by immunoSEQ multiplex PCR. Of 130,000 or so clones in the sample, 70% to 90% were seen once. Per germline, CDR1 SNHLY and CDR2 FYNNEI. J was trimmed by 4 bases and V by 2 bases; bases with no gene match: 6. This CDR3 region has 15 residues. These donors, healthy bone marrow donors, were studied. The data were taken from a study of cytomegalovirus exposure and HLA in healthy donors. Whole-study findings and limits: On later analysis, the bulk of CMV-associated TCR beta chains appeared to be HLA-restricted. Apart from CMV serostatus, no immune exposure information was available. A link between a missense DCLRE1C variant and TCR beta V- and J-gene trimming emerged from a later analysis.

The receptor was derived from a man aged 35 to 55 in good health and CMV-seronegative. The sequencing input was PBMCs. The genes are TRBV2 and TRBJ1-1; the match to TRBD1 covers 8 bases. Here the CDR3 reads CASSEQGALSTEAFF. Written as DNA, the CDR3 is TGTGCCAGCAGTGAACAGGGGGCACTGAGCACTGAAGCTTTCTTT.